What follows is one T cell receptor beta chain and its context. No antigen is known for it. No base-level quality is on record; no much larger clone is a single base apart. Taken from cysteine to phenylalanine, the CDR3 has 13 residues. Of the read, only the CDR3 DNA is kept; its 39 bases are in frame from base 1. V loses 7 bases of germline sequence and J loses 1 base, and the interval between the two ends is 10 bases. From a lookup of the germline V gene, CDR1 and CDR2 are MNHEY and SVGAGI. The immunoSEQ Assay, a bias-controlled multiplex PCR, was used to amplify TCRbeta CDR3 regions from genomic DNA. The published analysis was carried out like this. The number of nucleated cells in each sample was estimated from the amplification of reference gene primers within the assay. To quantify the absolute abundance of each unique TCRbeta CDR3 rearrangement, sequence reads were collapsed and filtered. For each sample, productive Simpson clonality was calculated as the square root of Simpson's diversity index across productive rearrangements. TCRdb holds this immuneACCESS table with in-frame rearrangements only. Some clones are missing; in checked studies, unresolved V genes explain under half, and the rest has no known cause. V and J calls plus clone size are reproduced from that table; the DNA served to infer D and trimming. This sample lists about 130,000 clones; approximately 86% were detected once. Around 2.3% of the sample rests with the top ten.

The sample comes from a study of blood T cell repertoires in COVID-19 (dated by TCRdb to 2018 to 2021). Turning to the overall study: The collaborator samples originated in the United States, Italy and Spain and spanned the acute and convalescent phases of COVID-19. The prospective study material was composed of cDNA or gDNA derived from T cells, B-cell-depleted T cells, or PBMCs. Deeply sampled blood TCRbeta repertoires from subjects exposed to, actively infected with, or recovered from COVID-19 were included in the dataset. The repertoires were released in a freely available public database meant as a resource for research on the immune response to SARS-CoV-2. The samples were drawn from two sources: the first 160 participants of the ongoing ImmuneRACE study, and 1,254 subjects contributed by 6 global collaborators. The sample metadata nearly always contained a de-identified subject ID, COVID-19 status, age in years and sex. HLA class I and class II types, where available, came from metadata supplied by the sample provider rather than from assay-based typing.

Participants in the prospective study were aged roughly 18 to 89 years, lived in over 20 United States geographic areas, and enrolled through a virtual design. To assign participants to cohorts, the prospective study relied on clinical history that participants themselves reported in a screening survey and a study questionnaire. Recovered participants in ImmuneRACE Cohort 3 were defined as having two consecutive negative NP/OP PCR tests, clearance from a healthcare professional, or resolution of symptoms. Mobile phlebotomists in the prospective study collected whole blood, serum and a nasopharyngeal or oropharyngeal swab from every participant. Over an approximately 2-month period, participants in the prospective study had the option of providing additional blood draws and questionnaires. Prospective study blood samples were shipped either frozen or at room temperature before DNA extraction. What the work shows at the level of the full study, not this receptor alone: The amount of clinical and demographic metadata varied by source and participant and was provided uncurated.

The clonotype was recovered from a woman between 45 and 60 years old who had recovered from COVID-19. The chain links TRBV6-5 with TRBJ2-5; no D gene call is confident. Material for sequencing was PBMCs or T cells enriched from blood (not recorded which). DNA sequence: TGTGCCAGCAATGGGCAGGTCCAAGAGACCCAGTACTTC. It encodes CASNGQVQETQYF.